The 5 T cell receptor beta chains below all came from one sample that was sequenced in a study of vaccination and CD4 T cells after COVID-19. Antigens of these TCRs are unknown. Sequencing of DNA taken from cultured CD4+ T cells relied on the Oncomine TCR Beta short-read assay. TCRdb fed the PCR reads into MiXCR, producing one record per CDR3 protein. The sample contains about 13,000 distinct CDR3 sequences, 41% of which appear only once. Treatment given: approximately 9-day PBMC culture with coronavirus spike peptide pools or control peptides (ViraFEST assay). The sequencing here drew on CD4+ T cells from blood, cultured in vitro, taken after SARS-CoV-2 vaccination. The receptor set was obtained from a human donor who had recovered from COVID-19.

The rearrangement joins TRBV2 to TRBJ1-2; D remains unclear. The CDR3 spans 16 residues. The ends were cut back, 7 bases at V and 7 bases at J, with 25 bases in the middle. The germline gives CDR1 SNHLY, CDR2 FYNNEI. In DNA, the CDR3 is TGTGCCAGCACCCTCCTTAACGGGCCTACCCGGGGTGGCTACACCTTC. Amino acid sequence: CASTLLNGPTRGGYTF.

V and J are TRBV20-1 and TRBJ2-5; perhaps D is TRBD1 or TRBD2 (5 bases each). Germline lookup yields CDR1 DFQATT and CDR2 SNEGSKA (reference sequence). The V and J ends lost 4 bases and 1 base respectively, with 16 bases between them. The CDR3 contains 15 residues. The CDR3 DNA reads as TGCAGTGCTACCCACGGGGCCTCCCCCCAAGAGACCCAGTACTTC. Its translation is CSATHGASPQETQYF.

There are a few counts of this clonotype. V and J are TRBV20-1 and TRBJ1-1; D is unclear. The CDR3 loop spans 13 amino acids. Germline V CDR1 and CDR2: DFQATT, SNEGSKA (reference sequence). V was trimmed by 3 bases and J by 1 base, leaving 9 bases between them. CDR3 amino acids: CSASRIGNTEAFF. The CDR3 nucleotides read TGCAGTGCTAGTCGAATAGGGAACACTGAAGCTTTCTTT.

The chain joins TRBV20-1 to TRBJ1-1; D perhaps matches TRBD1 (5 bases). Looked up from germline, CDR1 is DFQATT and CDR2 is SNEGSKA (reference sequence). Trimming pared 0 bases from V and 8 bases from J, leaving 13 bases between. The CDR3 totals 13 residues. The CDR3 sequence is CSARDPGRLEAFF. The CDR3 region has the DNA TGCAGTGCTAGAGATCCGGGACGCCTCGAAGCTTTCTTT.

The V and J genes are TRBV25-1 and TRBJ2-7; no clear D gene. V shed 1 base and J shed 4 bases, with 5 bases lying between them. CDR3 length: 12 amino acids. The germline gives CDR1 MGHDK, CDR2 SYGVNS. CDR3 nucleotide sequence: TGTGCCAGCAGTGAATCCAGTTACGAGCAGTACTTC. Its translation is CASSESSYEQYF.